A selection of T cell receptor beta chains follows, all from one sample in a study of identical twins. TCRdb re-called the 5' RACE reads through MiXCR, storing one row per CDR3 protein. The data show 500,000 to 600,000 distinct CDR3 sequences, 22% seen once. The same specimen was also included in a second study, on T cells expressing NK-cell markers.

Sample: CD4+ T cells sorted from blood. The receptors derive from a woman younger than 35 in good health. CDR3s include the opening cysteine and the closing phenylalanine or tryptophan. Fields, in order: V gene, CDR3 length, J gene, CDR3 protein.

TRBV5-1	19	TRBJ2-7	CASSLPGTKTGGLPYEQYF
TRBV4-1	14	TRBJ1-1	CASRGPLKNTEAFF
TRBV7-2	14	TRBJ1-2	CASSPFGQEYGYTF
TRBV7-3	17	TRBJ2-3	CASSRIGGGDSTDTQYF
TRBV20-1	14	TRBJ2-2	CSASPAGGSGELFF
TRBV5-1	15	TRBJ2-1	CASGTRGDSYNEQFF
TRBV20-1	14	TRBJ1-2	CSASVPGLPYGYTF
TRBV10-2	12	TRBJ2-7	CASSEVGSGQYF
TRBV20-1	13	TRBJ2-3	CSARNYGTDTQYF
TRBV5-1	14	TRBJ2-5	CASSLSGAQETQYF
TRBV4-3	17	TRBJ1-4	CASSQGGGSVKNEKLFF
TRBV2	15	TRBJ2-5	CANRRGGPGQETQYF
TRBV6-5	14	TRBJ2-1	CASSYYRDANEQFF
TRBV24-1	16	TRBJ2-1	CATSDSTSGRAHEQFF
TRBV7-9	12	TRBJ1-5	CASSLPRGPQHF
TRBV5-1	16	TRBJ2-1	CASSPRSTSSYNEQFF
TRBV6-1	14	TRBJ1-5	CASSGQSGNQPQHF
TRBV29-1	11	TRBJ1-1	CSVERMTEAFF
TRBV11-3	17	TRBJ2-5	CASSFGGTGALQETQYF
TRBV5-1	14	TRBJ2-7	CASSKGTPHLEQYF
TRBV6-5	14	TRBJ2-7	CASSYDRTYYEQYF
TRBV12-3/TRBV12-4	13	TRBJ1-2	CASSGGGSNGYTF
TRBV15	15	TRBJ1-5	CATSRDKAGNQPQHF
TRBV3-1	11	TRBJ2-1	CAIGTYNEQFF
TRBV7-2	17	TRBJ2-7	CASRARLAGPITYEQYF
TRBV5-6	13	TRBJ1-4	CASSLVRTEKLFF
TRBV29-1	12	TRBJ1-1	CSVGGQGFSPFF
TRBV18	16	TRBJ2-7	CASSPGLAGFSYEQYF
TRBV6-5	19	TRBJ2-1	CASSYILGTSGRIHNEQFF
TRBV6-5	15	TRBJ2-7	CASSYGTGVPREQYF
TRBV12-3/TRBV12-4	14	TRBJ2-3	CASKHLADLYTQYF
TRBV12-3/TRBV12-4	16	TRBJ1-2	CASTNSFLDPNYGYTF
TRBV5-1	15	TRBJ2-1	CASSGSTSGNNEQFF
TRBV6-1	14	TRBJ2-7	CASSRDSSDYEQYF
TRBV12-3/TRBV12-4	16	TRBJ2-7	CASTLGLAGLGHEQYF
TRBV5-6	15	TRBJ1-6	CASSFYTGGGSPLHF
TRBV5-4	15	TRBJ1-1	CASSLPRLGGTEAFF
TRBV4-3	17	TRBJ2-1	CASSHRPGEGSYNEQFF
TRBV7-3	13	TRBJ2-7	CASSLDGGSEQYF
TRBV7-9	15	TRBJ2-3	CASSLAAGATDTQYF
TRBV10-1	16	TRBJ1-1	CASSESRGGRDTEAFF
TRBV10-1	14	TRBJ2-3	CASSRDISTDTQYF
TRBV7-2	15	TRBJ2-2	CASSPVAANTGELFF
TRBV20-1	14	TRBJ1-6	CSARTGKHNSPLHF
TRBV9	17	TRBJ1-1	CASSVGGTGGRNTEAFF
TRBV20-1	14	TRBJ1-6	CSAFVLASNSPLHF
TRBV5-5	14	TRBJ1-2	CASSQDLTVGGYTF
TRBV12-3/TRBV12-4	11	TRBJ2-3	CASRQGNTQYF
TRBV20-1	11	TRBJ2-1	CSGQGYNEQFF
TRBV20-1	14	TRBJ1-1	CSAQKTGEDTEAFF
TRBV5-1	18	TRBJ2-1	CASSPPGLAGGGNNEQFF
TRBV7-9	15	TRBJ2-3	CASSTSGGGTDTQYF
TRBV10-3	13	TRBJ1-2	CAIRAGTPYGYTF
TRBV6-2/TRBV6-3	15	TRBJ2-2	CAGSTSGVTAGELFF
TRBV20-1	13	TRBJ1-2	CSARDHVGGGYTF
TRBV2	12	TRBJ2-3	CARSAVADTQYF
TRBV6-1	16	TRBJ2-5	CASTRQVAGVEETQYF
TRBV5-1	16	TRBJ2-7	CASSLGPDLLSYEQYF
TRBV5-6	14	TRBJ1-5	CASSLTGSSQPQHF